What follows are 18 T cell receptor beta chains derived from one specimen sequenced in a study of blood T cells in healthy people across ages (dated by TCRdb to between 2014 and 2016). Receptors were amplified or captured by 5' RACE. Sequencing was performed on an Illumina HiSeq 2500. A second PCR of roughly 7 to 12 cycles was run with a J-beta primer mix and a sample-barcoded 5' primer. In TCRdb, the public reads were trimmed at Q25 with fastp and aligned with MiXCR, with productive beta chains retained. Entries are consolidated by CDR3 protein sequence, retaining the most common genes and DNA. The sample table records 1.5 million to 2 million distinct CDR3 sequences; over 25% of these occur just once. The ten largest account for around 7.7% of the sample. The sample taken for sequencing was blood. Receptor source: a woman in her twenties or thirties in good health.

The chain couples TRBV7-2 to TRBJ2-4, with 7 bases lining up with TRBD2. The CDR3 spans 16 residues. With V trimmed by 2 bases and J by 7 bases, 11 bases remained unmatched. From germline, CDR1 is SGHTA and CDR2 FQGNSA. The DNA for the CDR3 is TGTGCCAGCAGCTTAAGTTTTGCGGGAGAGAGGAACATTCAGTACTTC. This encodes CASSLSFAGERNIQYF.

This clonotype occurred many times. V usage is TRBV25-1 and J usage is TRBJ2-1; D unresolved. V was trimmed by 11 bases and J by 2 bases, leaving 13 bases between them. CDR1 is MGHDK, CDR2 SYGVNS, per germline. The CDR3 runs to 13 residues. The CDR3 nucleotides are TGTGCCTTCACCGGGCTAGCCTACAATGAGCAGTTCTTC. Encoded protein: CAFTGLAYNEQFF.

The CDR3 reads CASSPQGRPYNEQFF. The CDR3, as DNA: TGTGCCAGCTCACCACAGGGGCGCCCCTACAATGAGCAGTTCTTC. This chain joins TRBV18 and TRBJ2-1, with D possibly matching TRBD1 (5 bases). This CDR3 has 15 amino acids. Between the trimmed V and J ends, which lost 1 base and 2 bases, there was a span of 9 bases. Germline CDR1 and CDR2: KGHSH and LQKENI.

The chain carries TRBV6-1 and TRBJ1-4; D call uncertain. Trimming took off 6 bases at V and 0 bases at J, with 11 bases between the two ends. This CDR3 contains 15 residues. The V gene's germline CDR1 is MNHNS and CDR2 SASEGT. The chain's CDR3 is CASSQMVTTNEKLFF. CDR3 DNA sequence: TGTGCCAGCAGCCAAATGGTCACAACTAATGAAAAACTGTTTTTT.

This clonotype came up a few times. The rearrangement joins TRBV3-1 to TRBJ2-1, with 9 positions matching TRBD2. The CDR3 runs to 14 residues. The junction had 8 bases not matched to a gene; V was cut back by 1 base and J by 13 bases. Germline values: CDR1 LGHDT, CDR2 YNNKEL (reference sequence). The CDR3 bases are TGTGCCAGCAGCCAAGTTGCCAGCGGGAGGAATCAGTTCTTC. Its protein is CASSQVASGRNQFF.

This clonotype was seen a handful of times. The J gene is TRBJ1-2, the V gene TRBV30; D unresolved. CDR1 GTSNPN and CDR2 SVGIG come from the germline V gene (reference sequence). V lost 0 bases and J 0 bases, leaving 5 bases between the germline ends. This CDR3 contains 13 residues. The CDR3 nucleotides are TGTGCCTGGAGTGTACAGACTAACTATGGCTACACCTTC. This sequence encodes CAWSVQTNYGYTF.

This CDR3 is CATSDLSHGNEQFF. CDR3 DNA: TGTGCCACCAGTGATCTGTCCCATGGCAATGAGCAGTTCTTC. The V and J genes are TRBV24-1 and TRBJ2-1; D not resolved. The germline V gene has CDR1 KGHDR and CDR2 SFDVKD. The CDR3 has 14 amino acids. V was pared by 3 bases and J by 6 bases, with 11 bases between.

A few counts support this clonotype. The gene calls are TRBV11-2 and TRBJ2-1; no clear D. CDR1 and CDR2 (germline): SGHAT, FQNNGV. V was cut by 5 bases and J by 9 bases, with 17 bases left in between. The CDR3 loop spans 14 amino acids. This CDR3 reads CASSPSHLLGEQFF. The CDR3 coding sequence is TGTGCCAGCAGCCCATCCCACTTGTTGGGTGAGCAGTTCTTC.

This chain joins TRBV14 and TRBJ2-1, with 8 nucleotides matching TRBD1. With V trimmed by 1 base and J by 7 bases, 9 bases remained unmatched. The CDR3 totals 16 residues. Germline loops: CDR1 SGHDN, CDR2 FVKESK. The CDR3 DNA sequence: TGTGCCAGCAGCCAAGCAAGGGACAGGATTTCGAATGAGCAGTTCTTC. This sequence encodes CASSQARDRISNEQFF.

About this clonotype itself: At one end, the junction sequence differs from germline, possibly due to a read error. CDR3 bases: TGTACCAGCAGTTCGGGGGGCGAAGGTTATGGCTACACCTTC. Protein: CTSSSGGEGYGYTF. This chain links TRBV12-3 or TRBV12-4 with TRBJ1-2; D possibly corresponds to TRBD1 (6 bases). This CDR3 is 14 amino acids long.

Only a few counts were recorded for this clonotype. The chain is built from TRBV5-4 and TRBJ2-3, with TRBD1 as a possible D gene (6 bases). Germline loops: CDR1 SGHNT, CDR2 YYREEE (reference sequence). The ends were cut back, 0 bases at V and 3 bases at J, with 17 bases in the middle. This CDR3 spans 17 amino acids. CDR3 in DNA: TGTGCCAGCAGCTTGGAGGTGGGACAAGCGGTGACAGATACGCAGTATTTT. Its protein is CASSLEVGQAVTDTQYF.

The CDR3 nucleotides are TGTGCCAGCAGCCAAGCTGCGAACAATGAGCAGTTCTTC. Translated, it gives CASSQAANNEQFF. The chain employs TRBV3-1 and TRBJ2-1; unclear D gene. This CDR3 comprises 13 residues. V gave up 1 base and J gave up 5 bases, with 6 bases separating them. The V gene's germline CDR1 is LGHDT and CDR2 YNNKEL (reference sequence).

This clonotype was found many times. The genes are TRBV28 and TRBJ2-4; D is undetermined. This CDR3 region has 12 residues. Trimming shortened V by 5 bases and J by 6 bases, and 8 bases separated the two germline ends. The germline CDR1 and CDR2 sequences are MDHEN and SYDVKM. CDR3 coding DNA: TGTGCCAGCAGTATCCAGCCAAACATTCAGTACTTC. The encoded protein is CASSIQPNIQYF.

The V call is TRBV20-1, the J call TRBJ2-5; TRBD2 matches at 10 bases. The end of the DNA is better explained by TRBJ2-7, so the J call may be wrong. The CDR3 covers 17 residues. Germline CDR1 DFQATT, CDR2 SNEGSKA (reference sequence). The CDR3 is CSARDEAGGPDCYEQYF. DNA of the CDR3: TGCAGTGCTAGAGATGAAGCGGGAGGGCCTGATTGTTACGAGCAGTACTTC.

The V call is TRBV10-3, the J call TRBJ2-1; D remains unclear. With 2 bases removed from V and 8 bases from J, the gap between germline ends came to 4 bases. The germline V gene encodes CDR1 ENHRY and CDR2 SYGVKD. This CDR3 is built from 11 residues. CDR3 sequence reads: CAISEMYEQFF. In DNA form, the CDR3 reads TGTGCCATCAGTGAGATGTATGAGCAGTTCTTC.

The table lists this clonotype with a few counts. This rearrangement joins TRBV20-1 to TRBJ2-7; 7 bases are shared with TRBD2. This CDR3 region has 13 residues. The V gene's germline CDR1 is DFQATT and CDR2 SNEGSKA (reference sequence). Trimming removed 5 bases from V and 3 bases from J; junction bases left unmatched: 7. As DNA, the CDR3 is TGCAGTGCTGGGAGCGGGGAGTTCTACGAGCAGTACTTC. Protein: CSAGSGEFYEQYF.

V is TRBV29-1 and J is TRBJ2-1; possibly TRBD2 for D (5 bases). The V end lost 5 bases, the J end lost 7 bases, and 12 bases lay between the germline ends. Germline CDR1 reads SQVTM; CDR2 reads ANQGSEA. The CDR3 spans 12 residues. Written as DNA, the CDR3 is TGCAGCGTTCCAATCCCGGGGAATGAGCAGTTCTTC. As protein: CSVPIPGNEQFF.

This clonotype was seen repeatedly, ten times or more. This chain joins TRBV28 and TRBJ2-6; no reliable D call. CDR1 MDHEN and CDR2 SYDVKM come from the germline V gene. V was clipped by 6 bases and J by 2 bases, with 8 bases between them. The CDR3 contains 14 residues. Here the CDR3 DNA reads TGTGCCAGCAGCTCTACGGCTGGGGCCAACGTCCTGACTTTC. Encoded protein: CASSSTAGANVLTF.